This record covers a single TCR beta chain. Its antigen target is currently unknown. Base qualities are not at hand, and no much larger clone is one base apart. Library preparation used the immunoSEQ multiplex PCR assay. For the multiplex PCR, a mixture combining 60 forward primers for TCR Vbeta segments and 13 reverse primers for TCR Jbeta segments was used. The CDR3 region of rearranged TCR beta genes was amplified from genomic DNA with a multiplex PCR assay. Amplified TCR beta libraries were sequenced as 87-base-pair reads on the Illumina HiSeq System. Regarding the original processing steps: A later analysis counted tens of millions of unique TCR beta chains across the 666 repertoires, and 9.5 million to 11 million of these chains were shared by at least two donors. A nearest-neighbor algorithm error-corrected the raw reads and collapsed the reads into unique sequences, merging closely related sequences to remove PCR and sequencing errors. CDR3 sequences were aligned to IMGT reference sequences to assign V, D and J gene segments. For a sequence to be retained, a match of at least six nucleotides to both a V gene segment and a J gene segment was required. Rearrangements were called productive when the CDR3 lacked stop codons and stayed in frame with V and J; all others were non-productive. CDR3 was defined according to IMGT convention as the region running from the second conserved V-encoded cysteine to the conserved J-encoded phenylalanine. The earlier analysis of 587 of the donors excluded sequences that lacked an unambiguous match to a single V gene segment. In an earlier analysis of approximately 590 of the donors, a V segment was called functional when productive rearrangements were above 56.7%, and segregating when the standard deviation between donors exceeded 5%. To diagnose cytomegalovirus status from the catalog of TCR beta chain sequences, a statistical classification framework was built. In a later analysis, TCR nucleotide sequences were compared against IMGT/GENE-DB human TR gene sequences so that V and J genes could be assigned. In a later analysis, CDR3 sequences and most-parsimonious VDJ recombination scenarios were assigned using the TCRdist pipeline. A later analysis defined each TCR beta chain by its CDR3 amino acid sequence plus V-gene family, and excluded reads lacking a unique V-gene family. To address suspected cross-contamination and a sequencing artifact, a later analysis removed a few hundred highly shared, low-generation-probability nucleotide sequences. A later analysis calculated a clonal expansion index for each public chain from normalized within-repertoire ranks of inferred template counts. In a later analysis, generation probabilities were computed using a VDJ recombination model fitted to out-of-frame rearrangements, and the results were checked against IGoR. In a later analysis, TCR-TCR, TCR-HLA and TCR-CMV co-occurrence was scored with hypergeometric tests, and a repertoire-size bias correction was applied to TCR pairs. To estimate false discovery rates, a later analysis permuted the HLA or CMV assignments 20 times. In a later analysis, co-occurring TCRs were grouped with DBSCAN, and TCRdist sequence similarity was added when clustering was performed within HLA-allele-positive subsets. Repertoires with fewer than 30,000 or more than 120,000 public chains, plus five repertoires with anomalous nucleotide sharing, were excluded from co-occurrence clustering. TCRdb holds this immuneACCESS table with in-frame rearrangements only. Some clones are missing; in checked studies, unresolved V genes explain under half, and the rest has no known cause. The V and J calls and the clone size are those of that table, but D and trimming were determined from the DNA. This sample has 95,000 to 110,000 clones in its table, and over 60% of those were observed once. The top ten clones comprise approximately 6.3% of the sample.

The cohort was made up of 666 healthy bone marrow donors. Cohort members were all nominally healthy when sampled, although unrecorded immune exposures were likely present. The donor was CMV seropositive and was included in the group of 250 to 300 seropositive cohort members. Each donor provided a peripheral blood sample, and peripheral blood mononuclear cells were used for TCR beta sequencing. The Qiagen DNeasy Blood Extraction Kit was used to extract genomic DNA from the blood cell samples. The sample is drawn from a study of cytomegalovirus exposure and HLA in healthy donors (dated by TCRdb to about 2017). Study-wide context: In an earlier analysis of under 600 of the donors, 250 to 350 Gb of sequence data and some 100 million unique TCR beta sequences from about 190 million T cells were reported. Rather than using new phenotypic data, the later analysis identified candidate immune exposures from TCR beta sequences and from how often those sequences occurred across donors. The aim of the study was to test whether cataloging public T cell receptors could identify signatures of past pathogen exposure. The number of typed donors differed by locus: about 629-640 for A, B, C, DRB1 and DQB1; 500 to 550 for DQA1; fewer than 610 for DPA1; and around 490 for DPB1. About 280 gigabases of sequencing data and 70 million to 100 million unique TCR sequences were included in an early release covering about 700 HLA-typed donors. A later analysis re-examined previously published TCR beta repertoires from 500 to 700 donors and added high-resolution HLA genotyping to investigate patterns of TCR occurrence. Using immunosequencing, the study profiled T cell repertoires from approximately 700 subjects and related those repertoires to cytomegalovirus serostatus. Among the roughly 400 genotyped donors, approximately 77% belonged to the genetic ancestry cluster associated with self-reported Caucasian donors. In addition to the first cohort of 666 subjects, a separate validation cohort of approximately 130 different subjects was used. Across 300 to 400 genotyped donors of the cohort, an average of approximately 240,000 unique TCR beta nucleotide sequences per donor were sequenced, and roughly 17% of those sequences were non-productive. Donor age, sex, ethnicity and CMV serostatus were compiled alongside the repertoire data. Class I and class II HLA loci were covered by the typing at four-digit resolution. An earlier analysis of around 540 of the donors applied high-throughput TCR beta sequencing to assess whether each TCR beta V gene segment acted as functional or pseudogenic. To predict cytomegalovirus infection status, the study brought together high-throughput TCR immunosequencing, statistical association of individual TCRs with disease status, and machine learning. Genome-wide SNP genotypes for about 55% of the 666 donors were used in a later genetic analysis, which treated that subset as a discovery cohort. Every discovery cohort repertoire had been produced on one sequencing platform. A handful of DR-DQ haplotypes were handled as single units for association and clustering because linkage in the cohort was strong. The investigation overall reported the following: The sequencing pipeline was judged likely to have produced a cluster of highly shared sequence variants as a technical artifact. Compared with equally common non-associated chains, HLA-associated TCR beta chains in a later analysis were more clonally expanded and had lower generation probabilities. When HLA alleles, especially DR and DQ, strongly co-occurred, attributing TCR associations to individual alleles was difficult. In an earlier analysis of 500 to 650 of the donors, most TCR beta V segments appeared in productive rearrangements about 90% or about 30% of the time, broadly matching IMGT annotations. A further reported finding was that TCR beta sequences accurately predicted the HLA-A and HLA-B alleles for most subjects in the first cohort. Because HLA typing was unavailable for some donors at each locus, only the typed subset was used in association tests. The study listed 164 TCR beta chains as associated with cytomegalovirus. CMV serostatus was the only immune exposure information available for the cohort. In both the original and validation cohorts, the classifier was reported to diagnose cytomegalovirus status with high specificity and sensitivity. In a later analysis, TCR association rates were found to vary across HLA loci, with the most associated TCRs seen for DRB1 alleles and the fewest for HLA-C alleles. The presence/absence analyses assumed that sequencing depth was roughly uniform across donors, and that assumption may not be true. In a later genetic analysis, fewer N-insertions in productive TCRs were reported among donors in an Asian-associated ancestry cluster than the roughly 700-donor mean. In a later genetic analysis, a missense DCLRE1C variant was associated with V-gene and J-gene trimming of TCR beta chains, and the association was replicated in an independent cohort. Some IMGT-functional V segments, including TRBV6-2 and TRBV6-3, could not be distinguished by the 87-base-pair reads and were therefore excluded. Three of the identified cytomegalovirus-associated TCR beta chains were confirmed in vitro to be specific for cytomegalovirus antigens. According to a later analysis, most CMV-associated TCR beta chains appeared to be HLA-restricted, and the HLA associations seemed to be driven largely by CMV exposure. Several of the top co-occurrence clusters appeared to be linked to parvovirus B19, influenza, CMV and Epstein-Barr virus, according to a later analysis. Most TCR sequences were seen in very few donors, while some public TCRs were found in many individuals. The cohort was sequenced for TCR beta chains only, and without alpha or paired-chain data the features that could be detected were limited. Because counts were too low, seventeen rarely observed V segments, including chromosome 9 orphons, were excluded from the earlier analysis of about 500 of the donors. It was suggested by the authors that the approach could potentially be generalized to other disease states and immunological phenotypes. Correlated functional status among segregating V segments might be attributable to linkage disequilibrium, but an unknown experimental factor could not be ruled out. In a later analysis, more than 15,000 TCR beta sequences were associated with specific HLA alleles at a false discovery rate of 0.05.

The CDR3 sequence holds 15 residues, the cysteine and phenylalanine included. Only CDR3 DNA is held: 45 bases, read in frame from base 1. Trimming takes 4 bases from V and 3 bases from J, and the germline ends sit 15 bases apart. CDR1 and CDR2 are read off the germline V gene as MDHEN and SYDVKM. This clonotype originated in a man between 60 and 70 years old in good health and CMV-seropositive. The sequenced material came from PBMCs. The V gene is TRBV28 and the J gene is TRBJ2-5; the D segment could be TRBD2, given 5 matching bases. The CDR3 is CASSYPAGGEETQYF. The bases read TGTGCCAGCAGTTACCCCGCGGGCGGCGAAGAGACCCAGTACTTC.